The clone carrying this T cell receptor beta chain was picked up a small number of times. The target antigen is unknown. Treatment was busulfan-fludarabine conditioning, a marrow graft, and cyclophosphamide on days +3 and +4. The data derive from a study of T cells after posttransplantation cyclophosphamide. Study-level results: TRB overlap between skin or GI tissue T cells and blood was limited. Donor-recipient repertoire similarity was low at 1-2 months, rising over year one. After PTCy, TRB diversity resembled that of CNI/methotrexate controls.

This CDR3 is built from 14 residues. CDR1 and CDR2 (germline): SGHTS, YDEGEE. Method: immunoSEQ multiplex PCR; TCRdb's copy keeps in-frame clones and lacks some. The sample was found to contain 10,000 to 13,000 clones, and every one recurs. Sequencing used PBMCs, obtained after allogeneic stem cell transplant with posttransplant cyclophosphamide. The rearrangement links TRBV5-8 to TRBJ2-5; 7 positions match TRBD1. The DNA matches TRBJ2-7 better at its end, which makes the J call doubtful. This receptor was identified in a female patient aged 40-50 years who received an allogeneic stem cell transplant from a related donor, was CMV-positive, and had no GVHD. Some T cells may be provided by the graft donor. CDR3 residues: CASSFGTAAYEQYF. The CDR3 bases are TGTGCCAGCAGCTTTGGGACAGCAGCCTACGAGCAGTACTTC.